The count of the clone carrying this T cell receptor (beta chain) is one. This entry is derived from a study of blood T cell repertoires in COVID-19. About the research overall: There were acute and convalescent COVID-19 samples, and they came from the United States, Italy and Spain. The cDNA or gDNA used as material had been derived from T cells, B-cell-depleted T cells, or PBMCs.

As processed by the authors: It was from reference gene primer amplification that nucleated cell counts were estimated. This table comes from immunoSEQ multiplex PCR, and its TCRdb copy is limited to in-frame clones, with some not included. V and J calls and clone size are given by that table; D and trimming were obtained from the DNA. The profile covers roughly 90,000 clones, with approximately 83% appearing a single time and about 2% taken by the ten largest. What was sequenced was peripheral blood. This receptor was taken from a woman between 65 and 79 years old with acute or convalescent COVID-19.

The DNA of the CDR3 is TGTGCCACCAGCAGAGCATCAGGGGCAAGCTCTGGGGCCAACGTCCTGACTTTC. It specifies CATSRASGASSGANVLTF. This chain uses TRBV15 with TRBJ2-6; D perhaps matches TRBD1 (6 bases). The CDR3 runs 18 residues. CDR1 and CDR2 (germline): LNHNV, YYDKDF (reference sequence). V was clipped by 1 base and J by 0 bases, with 13 bases between them.